Listed below are T cell receptor beta chains from one sample, sequenced in a study of T cells in Graves' hyperthyroidism and ophthalmopathy. TCRdb re-called the multiplex PCR reads with MiXCR, one entry per CDR3 protein. The top ten clones hold about 16% of a sample with 550,000 to 800,000 distinct CDR3 sequences, 17% of them seen once. Source material: blood. The receptor set was obtained from a man aged 45 to 65 with Graves' hyperthyroidism. Each CDR3 is given with its conserved first and last residue. D genes are given only for firm matches. Size tells how often a clone was seen (once, few, many) or the class of an expanded clone, and some rows leave it out.

clone_size cdr3_length j_call v_call d_call cdr3_nt cdr3_aa
many 15 TRBJ2-1 TRBV3-1 . TGTGCCAGCAGCCAAGTTCTACAGGGTCCCGGTGAGCAGTTCTTC CASSQVLQGPGEQFF
many 17 TRBJ2-7 TRBV10-3 TRBD1 TGTGCCATCAGTGAGTCGGTAGGGGACAGAGTATCCTACGAGCAGTACTTC CAISESVGDRVSYEQYF
. 15 TRBJ1-5 TRBV7-9 TRBD1 TGTGCCAGCAGGCTGACAGGGGCTAGCAATCAGCCCCAGCATTTT CASRLTGASNQPQHF
many 15 TRBJ1-1 TRBV28 . TGTGCCAGCAGTTTATTTACGAACAGGGTAACTGAAGCTTTCTTT CASSLFTNRVTEAFF
few 16 TRBJ2-7 TRBV19 TRBD1 TGTGCCAGTAGTAGATCGACAGGGGCGACGCCGTACGAGCAGTACTTC CASSRSTGATPYEQYF
. 16 TRBJ2-4 TRBV5-5 TRBD1 TGTGCCAGCAGCTCACCGGGACAGGGGGATAGTTACATTCAGTACTTC CASSSPGQGDSYIQYF
. 14 TRBJ1-2 TRBV6-1 TRBD1 TGTGCCAGCCAGGGGGGGGCCAGGGTGAATGGCTACACCTTC CASQGGARVNGYTF
many 13 TRBJ1-1 TRBV28 . TGTGCGGCTCTGGGGGAGGCTCCCACTGAAGCTTTCTTT CAALGEAPTEAFF
. 15 TRBJ1-4 TRBV5-1 . TGCGCCAGCAGCTTGGGATCTGCAACTAATGAAAAACTGTTTTTT CASSLGSATNEKLFF
few 14 TRBJ2-3 TRBV7-9 . TGTGCCAGCAGCTTAGGCTATGACGGAGATACGCAGTATTTT CASSLGYDGDTQYF
. 15 TRBJ1-5 TRBV12-3/TRBV12-4 TRBD1 TGTGCCAGCACCATAGGGACAGTAGGCAATCAGCCCCAGCATTTT CASTIGTVGNQPQHF
many 13 TRBJ2-1 TRBV28 . TGTGCCAGCACCCGGGACGGATATAATGAGCAGTTCTTC CASTRDGYNEQFF
. 16 TRBJ2-7 TRBV30 . TGTGCCTGGAGTGTACTCGACTCCCGTTTCGCCTACGAGCAGTACTTC CAWSVLDSRFAYEQYF
few 14 TRBJ1-4 TRBV29-1 . TGCAGCGCCGAGGACACGAAAGAGAATGAAAAACTGTTTTTT CSAEDTKENEKLFF
. 17 TRBJ2-1 TRBV7-8 TRBD1 TGTGCCAGCACCTTAATAAGCTGGGACAGACTTTACAATGAGCAGTTCTTC CASTLISWDRLYNEQFF